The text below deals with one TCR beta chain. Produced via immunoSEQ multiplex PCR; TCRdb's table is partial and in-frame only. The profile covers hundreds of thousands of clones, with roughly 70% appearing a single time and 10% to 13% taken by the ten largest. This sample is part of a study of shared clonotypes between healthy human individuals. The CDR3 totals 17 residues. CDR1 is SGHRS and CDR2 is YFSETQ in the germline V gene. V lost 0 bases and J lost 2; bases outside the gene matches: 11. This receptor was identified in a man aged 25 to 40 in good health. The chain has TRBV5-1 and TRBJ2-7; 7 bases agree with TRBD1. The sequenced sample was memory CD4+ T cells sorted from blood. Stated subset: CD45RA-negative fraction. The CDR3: CASSLAKTGDLPYEQYF. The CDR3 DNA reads TGCGCCAGCAGCTTGGCAAAAACAGGGGACCTACCCTACGAGCAGTACTTC.